Presented here are 24 T cell receptor beta chains from one specimen sequenced in a study of blood T cell repertoires in COVID-19. The data were produced by immunoSEQ multiplex PCR, yet TCRdb's version contains in-frame clones alone and is incomplete. This sample carries hundreds of thousands of clones, roughly 90% of them seen once, and the ten largest clones take less than 9%. Sequences were obtained from peripheral blood. The receptor set was obtained from a woman aged 55-70 years with COVID-19, enrolled during active disease.

V gene TRBV7-9 combines with J gene TRBJ1-2; D perhaps matches TRBD1 (6 bases). With 6 bases removed from V and 6 bases from J, the gap between germline ends came to 20 bases. This CDR3 region has 15 residues. Germline loops: CDR1 SEHNR, CDR2 FQNEAQ (reference sequence). The CDR3 reads CASSRIISGGNGYTF. The CDR3 DNA sequence: TGTGCCAGCAGTCGGATCATCAGCGGGGGCAATGGCTACACCTTC.

This chain joins TRBV9 and TRBJ1-2; TRBD1 might be the D (5 bases). Germline CDR1 reads SGDLS; CDR2 reads YYNGEE. The germline V and J ends were trimmed by 4 bases and 4 bases, with 17 bases remaining between them. This CDR3 is built from 15 residues. CDR3 coding DNA: TGTGCCAGCAGCCCTGGTTGGTCGGGGGGCTATGGCTACACCTTC. It translates to CASSPGWSGGYGYTF.

The chain uses TRBV19 and TRBJ1-6; unclear D gene. The germline gives CDR1 LNHDA, CDR2 SQIVND (reference sequence). V dropped 7 bases and J dropped 3 bases, with 13 bases sitting between them. This CDR3 region has 15 residues. The CDR3 DNA reads as TGTGCCAGTACGGTAGCGGCAGTCTATAATTCACCCCTCCACTTT. Protein sequence: CASTVAAVYNSPLHF.

The J gene is TRBJ1-1, the V gene TRBV10-3, with D possibly TRBD1 on 5 matching bases. Trimming cost V 11 bases and J 0 bases, with 13 bases left between them. In germline, CDR1 is ENHRY, CDR2 SYGVKD. This CDR3 has 13 residues. CDR3 sequence: CASVDSLNTEAFF. The CDR3 DNA sequence: TGTGCCTCCGTCGACAGCTTGAACACTGAAGCTTTCTTT.

A note on this clone: Distinct nucleotide sequences in the sample also encode this CDR3. The rearrangement joins TRBV27 to TRBJ2-1, with 7 positions matching TRBD2. The germline V gene has CDR1 MNHEY and CDR2 SMNVEV (reference sequence). The CDR3 runs to 14 residues. Germline trimming cut 5 bases from V and 5 bases from J; bases unmatched to any gene: 6. CDR3 bases: TGTGCCAGCAGTCCCGGGACTACAGACAATGAGCAGTTCTTC. Its protein is CASSPGTTDNEQFF.

The V call is TRBV19, the J call TRBJ1-1, with TRBD1 as a possible D gene (5 bases). The CDR3 length is 10 residues. V lost 9 bases to trimming and J lost 6 bases, with 8 bases between them. Germline V gene lookup returns CDR1 LNHDA and CDR2 SQIVND (reference sequence). CDR3 sequence: CASGTPEAFF. The DNA of the CDR3 is TGTGCCAGCGGGACTCCTGAAGCTTTCTTT.

The J gene is TRBJ1-4, the V gene TRBV30, with 10 bases that match TRBD1. The CDR3 has 12 residues. The germline V gene has CDR1 GTSNPN and CDR2 SVGIG (reference sequence). V was pared by 7 bases and J by 11 bases, with 7 bases of the junction left unmatched. The CDR3 DNA sequence: TGTGCCTCGAGACAGGGGGCTAATAAACTGTTTTTT. Translated, it gives CASRQGANKLFF.

This chain connects TRBV18 to TRBJ2-3; 7 bases fit TRBD1. CDR1 is KGHSH, CDR2 LQKENI, per germline. V was pared by 2 bases and J by 0 bases, with 8 bases of the junction left unmatched. CDR3 length: 17 residues. The DNA for the CDR3 is TGTGCCAGCTCACCATTCCAGACAGGGTCTAGCACAGATACGCAGTATTTT. It yields the protein CASSPFQTGSSTDTQYF.

The rearrangement uses TRBV14 and TRBJ1-1; D remains ambiguous. The CDR3 consists of 13 residues. V was shortened by 0 bases and J by 8 bases, with 10 bases between the two germline ends. Germline V gene lookup returns CDR1 SGHDN and CDR2 FVKESK. The CDR3 is CASSQESRLEAFF. The CDR3 bases are TGTGCCAGCAGCCAAGAGTCGAGGCTCGAAGCTTTCTTT.

The table lists this clone with a count of one. This chain links TRBV29-1 with TRBJ1-1; D is unresolved. The CDR3 has 13 residues. Trimming took 8 bases from V and 3 from J, leaving 16 bases between them. CDR1 and CDR2 (germline): SQVTM, ANQGSEA. DNA of the CDR3: TGCAGCTTTGCCCAGGTATCGGACACTGAAGCTTTCTTT. This gives the protein CSFAQVSDTEAFF. Based on the CDR3 plus reference TRBV29-1 and TRBJ1-1, the full variable domain is SAVISQKPSRDICQRGTSLTIQCQVDSQVTMMFWYRQQPGQSLTLIATANQGSEATYESGFVIDKFPISRPNLTFSTLTVSNMSPEDSSIYLCSFAQVSDTEAFFGQGTRLTVV.

The chain couples TRBV6-5 to TRBJ1-5, with a weak D call TRBD1 (6 bases). V lost 4 bases and J 2 bases, leaving 12 bases between the germline ends. This CDR3 spans 15 amino acids. Germline CDR1 reads MNHEY; CDR2 reads SVGAGI. The chain's CDR3 is CASSFQGIRNQPQHF. Written as DNA, the CDR3 is TGTGCCAGCAGTTTCCAGGGGATCCGCAATCAGCCCCAGCATTTT.

This chain connects TRBV6-5 to TRBJ2-2, with 9 nucleotides matching TRBD1. Germline V lookup: CDR1 MNHEY, CDR2 SVGAGI. V gave up 5 bases and J gave up 3 bases; unmatched junction bases: 4. The CDR3 is made up of 15 amino acids. Written as DNA, the CDR3 is TGTGCCAGCAGTCCCGACAGGGGGTACACCGGGGAGCTGTTTTTT. Its translation: CASSPDRGYTGELFF.

The chain combines TRBV6-1 with TRBJ2-4, with 7 bases aligning to TRBD2. This CDR3 is built from 13 residues. Germline values: CDR1 MNHNS, CDR2 SASEGT. Germline trimming cut 3 bases from V and 8 bases from J; bases unmatched to any gene: 4. The chain's CDR3 is CASSEGGRDIQYF. CDR3 bases: TGTGCCAGCAGTGAGGGGGGGAGGGACATTCAGTACTTC.

The rearrangement links TRBV6-5 to TRBJ2-7; tentatively, D is TRBD2 (5 bases). Germline assignment: CDR1 MNHEY and CDR2 SVGAGI. The germline V and J ends were trimmed by 2 bases and 2 bases, with 7 bases remaining between them. The CDR3 runs 13 residues. CDR3 protein: CASSYGSPYEQYF. The DNA of the CDR3 is TGTGCCAGCAGTTACGGGAGTCCCTACGAGCAGTACTTC.

V and J are TRBV6-2 or TRBV6-3 and TRBJ1-2; tentative D call: TRBD1 (5 bases). From germline, CDR1 is MNHEY and CDR2 SVGEGT. V was clipped by 8 bases and J by 8 bases, with 15 bases between them. This CDR3 contains 12 residues. CDR3 coding DNA: TGTGCCAGCGGCCCCAGGGATAAGGGCTACACCTTC. Encoded protein: CASGPRDKGYTF.

A few counts support this clone. As DNA, the CDR3 is TGTGCCAGCAGTTACACAGAAAATCAGCCCCAGCATTTT. It specifies CASSYTENQPQHF. V gene TRBV6-2 or TRBV6-3 combines with J gene TRBJ1-5; D remains unclear. The germline V gene has CDR1 MNHEY and CDR2 SVGEGT. The length of the CDR3 is 13 residues. V gave up 2 bases and J gave up 4 bases, with 6 bases separating them.

The chain joins TRBV7-8 to TRBJ1-6; D may be TRBD1 (5 bases). Germline loops: CDR1 SGHVS, CDR2 FQNEAQ. The CDR3 contains 15 residues. Trimming removed 5 bases from V and 8 bases from J, with 16 bases in between. The CDR3 DNA is TGTGCCAGCAGCGAATACTCAGGAGGGGATTCACCCCTCCACTTT. This sequence encodes CASSEYSGGDSPLHF.

This chain connects TRBV7-2 to TRBJ1-6; D remains ambiguous. With 4 bases removed from V and 5 bases from J, the gap between germline ends came to 15 bases. The CDR3 covers 16 residues. Germline assignment: CDR1 SGHTA and CDR2 FQGNSA. The chain's CDR3 is CASSSGSLEDNSPLHF. The DNA of the CDR3 is TGTGCCAGCAGCTCCGGTTCGCTCGAGGATAATTCACCCCTCCACTTT.

The gene calls are TRBV9 and TRBJ2-3, with 7 bases aligning to TRBD2. Germline values: CDR1 SGDLS, CDR2 YYNGEE. The CDR3 is 16 residues long. J lost 1 base, V lost 3 bases, and 8 bases had no gene match. CDR3 sequence (DNA): TGTGCCAGCAGCGGACTTGGGGGGGGAGGCACAGATACGCAGTATTTT. Protein product: CASSGLGGGGTDTQYF. The variable domain in full, completed from reference TRBV9 and TRBJ2-3, reads DSGVTQTPKHLITATGQRVTLRCSPRSGDLSVYWYQQSLDQGLQFLIQYYNGEERAKGNILERFSAQQFPDLHSELNLSSLELGDSALYFCASSGLGGGGTDTQYFGPGTRLTVL.

The chain uses TRBV19 and TRBJ1-2; TRBD1 is a possible D gene (6 bases). V dropped 4 bases and J dropped 2 bases, with 14 bases sitting between them. The CDR3 sequence is 15 residues long. Germline V gene sequence: CDR1 LNHDA, CDR2 SQIVND (reference sequence). For the CDR3, the DNA is TGTGCCAGTAGTACCATTGGGACACCGAACTATGGCTACACCTTC. It yields the protein CASSTIGTPNYGYTF.

The rearrangement joins TRBV6-5 to TRBJ2-1, with TRBD1 matching over 7 bases. Germline V gives CDR1 MNHEY, CDR2 SVGAGI. The CDR3 has 15 residues. Trimming cost V 6 bases and J 6 bases; bases outside gene matches: 11. The CDR3 here is CASRKGQIPLNEQFF. The DNA for the CDR3 is TGTGCCAGCAGGAAGGGACAGATTCCGCTCAATGAGCAGTTCTTC.

V and J are TRBV27 and TRBJ2-1, with 7 positions matching TRBD1. With 6 bases clipped from V and 3 bases from J, the junction kept 5 bases outside the gene matches. Germline lookup yields CDR1 MNHEY and CDR2 SMNVEV (reference sequence). The CDR3 is 14 residues long. CDR3 amino acids: CASSSRGFYNEQFF. CDR3 DNA sequence: TGTGCCAGCAGCTCCAGGGGGTTCTACAATGAGCAGTTCTTC.

J is TRBJ1-1 and V is TRBV30; TRBD1 aligns across 8 bases. Looked up from germline, CDR1 is GTSNPN and CDR2 is SVGIG (reference sequence). This CDR3 has 14 residues. The J segment lost 1 base and the V segment lost 0 bases, leaving 1 base of the junction unmatched. CDR3 DNA sequence: TGTGCCTGGAGTGTAACAGGGGGGAACACTGAAGCTTTCTTT. Translated: CAWSVTGGNTEAFF.

V gene TRBV19 combines with J gene TRBJ2-5; tentatively, D is TRBD2 (7 bases). The length of the CDR3 is 15 residues. From germline, CDR1 is LNHDA and CDR2 SQIVND (reference sequence). Deletions cut 4 bases from V and 5 bases from J, with 17 bases between. As DNA, the CDR3 is TGTGCCAGTAGTAAAACGTGGGGGGGCCTTGAGACCCAGTACTTC. This codes for CASSKTWGGLETQYF.